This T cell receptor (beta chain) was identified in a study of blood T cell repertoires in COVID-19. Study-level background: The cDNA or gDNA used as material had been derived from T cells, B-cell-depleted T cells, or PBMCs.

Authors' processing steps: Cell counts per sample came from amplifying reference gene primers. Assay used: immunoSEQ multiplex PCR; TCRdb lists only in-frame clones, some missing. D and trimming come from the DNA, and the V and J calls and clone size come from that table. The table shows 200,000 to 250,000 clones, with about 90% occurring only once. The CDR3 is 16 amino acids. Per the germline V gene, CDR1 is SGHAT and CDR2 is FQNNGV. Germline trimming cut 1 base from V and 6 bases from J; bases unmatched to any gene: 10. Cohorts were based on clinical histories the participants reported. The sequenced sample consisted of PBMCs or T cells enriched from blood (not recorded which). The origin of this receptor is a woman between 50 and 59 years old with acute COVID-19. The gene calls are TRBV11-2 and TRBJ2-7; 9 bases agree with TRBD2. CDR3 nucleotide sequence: TGTGCCAGCAGCTTAGGTAGGCTAGCGGGATCGTTCGAGCAGTACTTC. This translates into CASSLGRLAGSFEQYF.